This entry concerns a single T cell receptor beta chain. The record originates from a study of blood T cell repertoires in COVID-19. The CDR3 consists of 15 residues. Per the authors' pipeline: Nucleated cell number was recorded as an estimate derived from reference gene primer amplification. The assay was immunoSEQ multiplex PCR, and TCRdb's table has in-frame clones only and misses some. V and J calls and clone size are copied from that table; D and trimming were computed from the DNA. The sample carries some 250,000 clones, about 90% recorded once. Adults between roughly 18 and 89 years of age took part from about 24 US areas. Researchers sorted participants into cohorts using their self-reported clinical history.

Specimen: PBMCs or T cells enriched from blood (not recorded which). The clonotype was recovered from a woman in her 30s with acute COVID-19. This rearrangement joins TRBV21-1 to TRBJ2-7; no check of the table's D call, TRBD2, against the DNA was made. TRBV21-1 is designated a pseudogene. In DNA, the CDR3 is TGTGCCAGCGAGCCTCCGGGACTGAACTCCTACGAGCAGTACTTC. Translating it yields CASEPPGLNSYEQYF.